The rows below give T cell receptor beta chains drawn from one sample of a study of blood T cell repertoires in COVID-19. Repertoires were generated with immunoSEQ multiplex PCR, while TCRdb's copy carries only in-frame clones and drops some. The data contain roughly 200,000 clones, about 85% of them singletons. The material sequenced was PBMCs or T cells enriched from blood (not recorded which). These receptors came from a woman aged 30 to 39 who had recovered from COVID-19. Each CDR3 is given with its conserved first and last residue. D genes are given only for firm matches. Only part of the rows carry a size: once, few, many, or a class if the clone is expanded.

len | abundance | j_gene | d_gene | v_gene | CDR3nt | CDR3aa
13 | NA | TRBJ1-2 | NA | TRBV14 | TGTGCCAGCAGCCAAGGCCAGTCCTATGGCTACACCTTC | CASSQGQSYGYTF
13 | NA | TRBJ1-2 | NA | TRBV11-2 | TGTGCCAGCAGCTTAGGGGGTCCGGGGGGCTACACCTTC | CASSLGGPGGYTF
12 | NA | TRBJ1-3 | NA | TRBV5-4 | TGTGCCAGCAGCGCAGGAGGAAACACCATATATTTT | CASSAGGNTIYF
15 | NA | TRBJ2-3 | TRBD2 | TRBV29-1 | TGCAGCGTTTCCATAGCGGGGGGTGGTCCAGATACGCAGTATTTT | CSVSIAGGGPDTQYF
15 | NA | TRBJ2-2 | TRBD2 | TRBV5-1 | TGCGCCAGCAGCTTGGCCGGGGGGGACACCGGGGAGCTGTTTTTT | CASSLAGGDTGELFF
15 | NA | TRBJ1-3 | NA | TRBV2 | TGTGCCAGCACCGAGGAGCGACGCTCTGGAAACACCATATATTTT | CASTEERRSGNTIYF
14 | NA | TRBJ1-2 | TRBD1 | TRBV2 | TGTGCCAACCTCCTAGCGGACAGGGGAGGCGGCTACACCTTC | CANLLADRGGGYTF
15 | NA | TRBJ2-2 | NA | TRBV5-1 | TGCGCCAGCAGCTTTTTCGGGGAGAACACCGGGGAGCTGTTTTTT | CASSFFGENTGELFF
16 | once | TRBJ1-6 | NA | TRBV6-2/TRBV6-3 | TGTGCCAGCAGCCCCGGAGGACAGCCCTATAATTCACCCCTCCACTTT | CASSPGGQPYNSPLHF
15 | NA | TRBJ2-7 | NA | TRBV6-5 | TGTGCCAGCAGTTACTCCTCCGGGACAACCTACGAGCAGTACTTC | CASSYSSGTTYEQYF
17 | once | TRBJ1-6 | TRBD1 | TRBV14 | TGTGCCAGCAGCCAAGACCCCCACAGGGGGTGGAATTCACCCCTCCACTTT | CASSQDPHRGWNSPLHF
14 | NA | TRBJ1-2 | NA | TRBV7-9 | TGTGCCAGCAGCTTAGCGGGGGGACTCTATGGCTACACCTTC | CASSLAGGLYGYTF
14 | NA | TRBJ1-5 | NA | TRBV6-5 | TGTGCCAGCAGACAGGGACGGAACAATCAGCCCCAGCATTTT | CASRQGRNNQPQHF
14 | NA | TRBJ1-2 | NA | TRBV27 | TGTGCCAGCAGTTTATGGGGGGGTGACTATGGCTACACCTTC | CASSLWGGDYGYTF
15 | NA | TRBJ1-2 | NA | TRBV5-6 | TGTGCCAGCAGCTTGGCCGGGGGGTACAACTATGGCTACACCTTC | CASSLAGGYNYGYTF
15 | NA | TRBJ2-7 | TRBD1 | TRBV19 | TGTGCCAGTAGGAACCCGGGACAGAGCTCCTACGAGCAGTACTTC | CASRNPGQSSYEQYF
14 | few | TRBJ1-2 | NA | TRBV4-2 | TGTGCCAGCAGCCAAGATGGTGTGAGCTATGGCTACACCTTC | CASSQDGVSYGYTF
14 | NA | TRBJ1-2 | NA | TRBV4-2 | TGTGCCAGCAGCTCAGGGTTTCGTAGTAATGGCTACACCTTC | CASSSGFRSNGYTF
14 | NA | TRBJ1-1 | NA | TRBV4-3 | TGCGCCAGCAGCCAAGATCCTCGGGGGGTAGTAGCTTTCTTT | CASSQDPRGVVAFF
16 | NA | TRBJ1-2 | TRBD1 | TRBV6-6 | TGTGCCAGCAGTTACTCGCTGACAGGGATAATGGGTGGCTACACCTTC | CASSYSLTGIMGGYTF
14 | NA | TRBJ1-1 | NA | TRBV6-5 | TGTGCCAGCAGACAGCCGGGACAAAACACTGAAGCTTTCTTT | CASRQPGQNTEAFF
16 | NA | TRBJ1-2 | NA | TRBV15 | TGTGCCACCAGCAGAGATTGGGACATCAAAATCTATGGCTACACCTTC | CATSRDWDIKIYGYTF
13 | NA | TRBJ1-2 | TRBD1 | TRBV7-9 | TGTGCCAGCAGCGGGACAGAAAACTATGGCTACACCTTC | CASSGTENYGYTF
15 | NA | TRBJ1-6 | TRBD1 | TRBV13 | TGTGCCAGCAGCTTAGGGACAGGGGGGACTTCACCCCTCCACTTT | CASSLGTGGTSPLHF
15 | NA | TRBJ2-7 | NA | TRBV4-3 | TGCGCCAGCAGCCAAGATCCACAGGGCCCCTACGAGCAGTACTTC | CASSQDPQGPYEQYF
14 | NA | TRBJ1-2 | NA | TRBV6-5 | TGTGCCAGCAAGAAGACGGGGAATAACTATGGCTACACCTTC | CASKKTGNNYGYTF
15 | NA | TRBJ2-7 | NA | TRBV5-1 | TGCGCCAGCAGCCCAGGGTCGATCCTCTCCTACGAGCAGTACTTC | CASSPGSILSYEQYF
19 | few | TRBJ2-2 | TRBD2 | TRBV19 | TGTGCCAGTAGTACCAGGACTAGCGGGGGTAGAGCGAACACCGGGGAGCTGTTTTTT | CASSTRTSGGRANTGELFF
14 | NA | TRBJ2-7 | TRBD1 | TRBV7-2 | TGTGCCAGCAGCTCTTGGACAGGGTCCGGAGAGCAGTACTTC | CASSSWTGSGEQYF
18 | NA | TRBJ2-7 | TRBD1 | TRBV6-2/TRBV6-3 | TGTGCCAGCAGTTTTAGTTTCGAAGGGACAGGGGACTCCTACGAGCAGTACTTC | CASSFSFEGTGDSYEQYF
16 | NA | TRBJ2-2 | NA | TRBV2 | TGTGCCAGCACACAACAGGTCACCTCGAACACCGGGGAGCTGTTTTTT | CASTQQVTSNTGELFF
10 | NA | TRBJ1-2 | TRBD1 | TRBV20-1 | TGCAGTGCTAGGACAGGGGGCTACACCTTC | CSARTGGYTF
13 | NA | TRBJ1-2 | NA | TRBV29-1 | TGCAGCGTTGAAGGGCACCGCAACTATGGCTACACCTTC | CSVEGHRNYGYTF
15 | NA | TRBJ2-7 | NA | TRBV6-5 | TGTGCCAGCAGTTACTCGGCGGGGCAGCACTACGAGCAGTACTTC | CASSYSAGQHYEQYF
16 | NA | TRBJ1-1 | TRBD1 | TRBV5-1 | TGCGCCAGCAGCTTGGAGGGACAGGGTGAGAACACTGAAGCTTTCTTT | CASSLEGQGENTEAFF